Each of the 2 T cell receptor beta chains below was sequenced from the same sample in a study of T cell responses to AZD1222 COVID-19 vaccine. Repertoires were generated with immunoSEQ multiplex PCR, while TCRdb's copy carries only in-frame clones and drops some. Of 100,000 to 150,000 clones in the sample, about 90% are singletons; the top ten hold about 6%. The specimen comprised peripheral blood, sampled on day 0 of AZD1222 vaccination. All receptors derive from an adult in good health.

The CDR3: CASSYGVSDEQYF. In DNA, the CDR3 is TGTGCCAGCAGTTACGGAGTGTCCGACGAGCAGTACTTC. The V call is TRBV6-5, the J call TRBJ2-7; D is undetermined. Trimming took off 2 bases at V and 5 bases at J, with 10 bases between the two ends. CDR1 MNHEY and CDR2 SVGAGI come from the germline V gene. CDR3 length: 13 amino acids.

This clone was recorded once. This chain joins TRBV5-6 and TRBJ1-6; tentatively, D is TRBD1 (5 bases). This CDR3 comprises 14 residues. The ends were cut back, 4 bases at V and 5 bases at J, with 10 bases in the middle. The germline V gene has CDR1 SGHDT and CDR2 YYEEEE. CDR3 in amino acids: CASSQDRHNSPLHF. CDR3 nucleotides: TGTGCCAGCAGCCAAGACAGACATAATTCACCCCTCCACTTT.